This T cell receptor beta chain was captured by sequencing in a study of T cells in localized non-small cell lung cancer. The study, taken as a whole, reports: Owing to sequencing of a solitary tumor region, heterogeneity cannot be discounted.

Germline V gene data show CDR1 as MNHEY and CDR2 as SMNVEV (reference sequence). The junction had 5 bases not matched to a gene; V was cut back by 1 base and J by 5 bases. This CDR3 spans 15 amino acids. Adjacent lung samples, free of atypia, were obtained at least 2 cm from the tumor margin. In this sample, this clone turned up a few times. No antigen is known for it. Profiled with immunoSEQ multiplex PCR; TCRdb holds only in-frame clones, not every one. The repertoire holds about 1,000 clones, with approximately 20% as singletons. The chain uses TRBV27 and TRBJ1-5; TRBD1 matches 7 bases. This clonotype originated in a man aged 35-69 years with stage I lung adenocarcinoma. The sample consisted of normal lung tissue next to the tumor, taken before any cancer treatment. The CDR3 sequence: CASSLFSTGDQPQHF. For the CDR3, the DNA is TGTGCCAGCAGTTTATTTAGCACAGGGGATCAGCCCCAGCATTTT.